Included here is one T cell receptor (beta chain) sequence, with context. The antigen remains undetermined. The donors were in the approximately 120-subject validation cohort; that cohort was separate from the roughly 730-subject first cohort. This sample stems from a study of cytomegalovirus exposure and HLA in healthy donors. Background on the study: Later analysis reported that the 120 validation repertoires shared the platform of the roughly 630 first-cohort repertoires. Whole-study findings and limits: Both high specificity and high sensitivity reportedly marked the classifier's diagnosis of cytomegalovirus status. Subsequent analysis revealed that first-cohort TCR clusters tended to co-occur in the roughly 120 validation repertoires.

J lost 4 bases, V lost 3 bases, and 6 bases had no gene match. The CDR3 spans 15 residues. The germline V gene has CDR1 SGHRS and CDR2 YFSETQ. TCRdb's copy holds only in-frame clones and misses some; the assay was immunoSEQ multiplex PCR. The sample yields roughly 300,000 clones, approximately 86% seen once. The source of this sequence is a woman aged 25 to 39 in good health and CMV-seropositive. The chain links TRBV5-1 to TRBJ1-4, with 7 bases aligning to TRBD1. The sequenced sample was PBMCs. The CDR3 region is CASSWGDRDNEKLFF. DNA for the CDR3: TGCGCCAGCAGCTGGGGAGACAGGGATAATGAAAAACTGTTTTTT. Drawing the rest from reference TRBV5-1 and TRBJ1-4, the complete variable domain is KAGVTQTPRYLIKTRGQQVTLSCSPISGHRSVSWYQQTPGQGLQFLFEYFSETQRNKGNFPGRFSGRQFSNSRSEMNVSTLELGDSALYLCASSWGDRDNEKLFFGSGTQLSVL.